The clone carrying this T cell receptor (beta chain) was found a few times. In the PCR, 60 Vbeta and 13 Jbeta primers were used. Produced via immunoSEQ multiplex PCR; TCRdb's table is partial and in-frame only. Of some 100,000 clones in the sample, 74% were seen once. These data come from a study of cytomegalovirus exposure and HLA in healthy donors. Study-wide background: Prior work identified 117 million unique TCR beta sequences in 190 million or so T cells.

The CDR3 has 14 amino acids. Germline lookup yields CDR1 LGHNA and CDR2 YSLEER. Trimming left V 5 bases short and J 1 base short, with 11 bases between. This receptor was obtained from a human donor in good health. The chain employs TRBV4-3 and TRBJ1-1; D unclear. Sequenced sample: PBMCs. The chain's CDR3 is CASSDDRQNTEAFF. CDR3 sequence (DNA): TGCGCCAGCAGCGATGACCGACAGAACACTGAAGCTTTCTTT.